Following are 26 T cell receptor beta chains from one sample sequenced in a study of T cell repertoires in cytomegalovirus infection. No cognate antigen is known for these TCRs. TCRdb called the reads again in MiXCR, with one record for every CDR3 protein. The sample includes roughly 920,000 distinct CDR3 sequences, approximately 31% seen only once; the top ten take about 14%. The sample here was cultured CD8+ T cells from PBMCs, taken from culture after CMV antigen stimulation. Source of these receptors: a human donor in good health (CMV status not recorded). Some clones in this sample may be carry-over from other donors' samples.

This clonotype has just a few counts. This chain links TRBV6-1 with TRBJ2-7; TRBD1 matches at 12 bases. The CDR3 is made up of 12 amino acids. Germline V gives CDR1 MNHNS, CDR2 SASEGT. Trimming took 11 bases from V and 5 from J; bases not matched to a gene: 4. In DNA form, the CDR3 reads TGTGCCGGGGGGACAGGGGGCGACGAGCAGTACGTC. It is translated as CAGGTGGDEQYV.

This clonotype was counted a single time. This chain uses TRBV5-6 with TRBJ1-2; D uncertain. Germline V lookup: CDR1 SGHDT, CDR2 YYEEEE. The V end was cut by 0 bases, the J end by 6 bases, with 21 bases between. The CDR3 contains 17 residues. The CDR3 region is CASSLEGRNRDSHGYTF. The CDR3, as DNA: TGTGCCAGCAGCTTGGAGGGTCGTAACAGAGATTCCCATGGCTACACCTTC.

This clonotype appeared many times. V and J are TRBV7-8 and TRBJ2-7; TRBD1 agrees at 8 bases. The CDR3 loop spans 14 amino acids. The germline gives CDR1 SGHVS, CDR2 FQNEAQ. The trim removed 3 bases at V and 5 bases at J, leaving 6 bases unmatched. This CDR3 reads CASSFRTGPNEQYF. The CDR3, as DNA: TGTGCCAGCAGCTTTCGGACAGGGCCAAACGAGCAGTACTTC.

For this clonotype: The germline gene is not matched at one end of the junction; a read error may be the cause. The V call is TRBV7-7, the J call TRBJ2-2, with TRBD1 matching over 7 bases. The CDR3 runs 15 residues. Germline V gives CDR1 SSHAT, CDR2 FNYEAQ (reference sequence). DNA of the CDR3: TGTGCTAGCAGTCCCAAGACAGGGCACACCGGGGAGCTGTTTTTT. Its protein is CASSPKTGHTGELFF. The entire variable domain, with the rest obtained from reference TRBV7-7 and TRBJ2-2, is as follows: GAGVSQSPRYKVTKRGQDVTLRCDPISSHATLYWYQQALGQGPEFLTYFNYEAQPDKSGLPSDRFSAERPEGSISTLTIQRTEQRDSAMYRCASSPKTGHTGELFFGEGSRLTVL.

The chain combines TRBV5-4 with TRBJ2-3; 7 bases fit TRBD2. V shed 4 bases and J 1 base; nucleotides not matched to a gene: 9. The V gene's germline CDR1 is SGHNT and CDR2 YYREEE (reference sequence). This CDR3 spans 16 amino acids. Here the CDR3 DNA reads TGTGCCAGCAGCACCTACGGCGGGGGTCGCACAGATACGCAGTATTTT. Translated: CASSTYGGGRTDTQYF. Full variable domain (remainder filled in from reference TRBV5-4 and TRBJ2-3): ETGVTQSPTHLIKTRGQQVTLRCSSQSGHNTVSWYQQALGQGPQFIFQYYREEENGRGNFPPRFSGLQFPNYSSELNVNALELDDSALYLCASSTYGGGRTDTQYFGPGTRLTVL.

The chain employs TRBV6-1 and TRBJ2-7; perhaps TRBD2 as D (6 bases). The CDR3 runs 14 residues. With 10 bases removed from V and 7 bases from J, the gap between germline ends came to 23 bases. Germline CDR1 reads MNHNS; CDR2 reads SASEGT. The DNA of the CDR3 is TGTGCCACCGCCGACCGAAATGGAGGGCTTGAGCAGTACGTC. Translating it yields CATADRNGGLEQYV.

This clonotype was detected only a few times. The chain employs TRBV7-9 and TRBJ1-3, with TRBD1 as a possible D gene (5 bases). Trimming pared 6 bases from V and 0 bases from J, leaving 12 bases between. This CDR3 contains 15 residues. The germline CDR1 and CDR2 sequences are SEHNR and FQNEAQ (reference sequence). CDR3 in DNA: TGTGCCAGCAGTCGTGGGGGGGACTCTGGAAACACCATATATTTT. Translating it yields CASSRGGDSGNTIYF.

This clonotype was observed many times. This chain connects TRBV7-9 to TRBJ2-6, with D hard to call. The germline CDR1 and CDR2 sequences are SEHNR and FQNEAQ (reference sequence). V gave up 3 bases and J gave up 1 base, with 16 bases separating them. The length of the CDR3 is 18 residues. In DNA, the CDR3 is TGTGCCAGCAGCTTCCCGGGTGACGCCGTATCTGGGGCCAACGTCCTGACTTTC. Its translation is CASSFPGDAVSGANVLTF.

This clonotype occurred many times. The J gene is TRBJ2-1, the V gene TRBV7-2, with 9 bases fitting TRBD2. V lost 5 bases, J lost 4 bases, and 6 bases stayed unmatched. Germline CDR1 is SGHTA and CDR2 is FQGNSA. This CDR3 has 15 residues. Written as DNA, the CDR3 is TGTGCCAGCAGCCTAAAGCGGGGGGCGTACAATGAGCAGTTCTTC. Translated, it gives CASSLKRGAYNEQFF.

The table lists this clonotype with many counts. The chain couples TRBV7-8 to TRBJ2-2, with D maybe TRBD2 (6 bases). V lost 4 bases to trimming and J lost 2 bases, with 8 bases between them. The CDR3 runs to 14 residues. CDR1 and CDR2 (germline): SGHVS, FQNEAQ. CDR3: CASSSGDNTGELFF. DNA for the CDR3: TGTGCCAGCAGCTCGGGGGATAACACCGGGGAGCTGTTTTTT.

Comment on this clonotype: This may be a read error: a much more frequent sequence differs by one nucleotide. V is TRBV12-3 or TRBV12-4 and J is TRBJ1-1; D might be TRBD1 (6 bases). The CDR3 extends over 13 amino acids. CDR3 protein: CASRLGGLAEAFF. CDR3 DNA: TGTGCCAGCAGATTAGGGGGGTTGGCTGAAGCTTTCTTT.

The chain employs TRBV28 and TRBJ2-2, with 8 bases identical to TRBD2. The V gene end was trimmed by 5 bases and the J gene end by 0 bases; junction bases not matched to a gene: 11. This CDR3 is 18 amino acids long. Looked up from germline, CDR1 is MDHEN and CDR2 is SYDVKM. The CDR3 nucleotides read TGTGCCAGCAGTGTCCGCGGGGGGCCCAACGCGAACACCGGGGAGCTGTTTTTT. It is translated as CASSVRGGPNANTGELFF.

This clonotype was observed a few times. The gene calls are TRBV12-3 or TRBV12-4 and TRBJ2-1; possible D gene TRBD2, 5 bases. The V end was cut by 7 bases, the J end by 3 bases, with 10 bases between. The CDR3 contains 13 residues. The CDR3 loop reads CASISGNYNEQFF. The DNA of the CDR3 is TGTGCCAGCATTTCGGGGAACTACAATGAGCAGTTCTTC.

The rearrangement joins TRBV6-2 or TRBV6-3 to TRBJ2-1; a weak D match, TRBD1 (6 bases). V was clipped by 0 bases and J by 0 bases, with 12 bases between them. This CDR3 spans 17 amino acids. Germline CDR1 is MNHEY and CDR2 is SVGEGT. The CDR3 DNA reads as TGTGCCAGCAGTTACTCGATTCAGGGGCGCTCCTACAATGAGCAGTTCTTC. Protein product: CASSYSIQGRSYNEQFF.

A note on this clonotype: The junction shows a germline mismatch at one end, possibly a read error. J is TRBJ2-5 and V is TRBV10-3; D may be TRBD1 (5 bases). The CDR3 covers 15 residues. Germline V gives CDR1 ENHRY, CDR2 SYGVKD. CDR3 bases: TGTGCCATCAGTGAGTTCAGACAGCCCCAACAGACCCAGTACTTC. The encoded protein is CAISEFRQPQQTQYF.

The sample holds many counts of this clonotype. The V and J genes are TRBV7-8 and TRBJ1-5; D is unresolved. V was shortened by 4 bases and J by 2 bases, with 9 bases between the two germline ends. CDR3 length: 14 residues. Germline loops: CDR1 SGHVS, CDR2 FQNEAQ. CDR3 loop: CASSSTRRNQPQHF. The CDR3 region has the DNA TGTGCCAGCAGCTCCACACGTCGCAATCAGCCCCAGCATTTT.

In this sample, this clonotype turned up a few times. The chain is built from TRBV11-1 and TRBJ2-1, with D possibly matching TRBD2 (6 bases). Trimming took 0 bases from V and 10 from J, leaving 13 bases between them. CDR3 length: 14 amino acids. CDR1 and CDR2 from the germline V gene are SGHAT and FQDESV (reference sequence). As DNA, the CDR3 is TGTGCCAGCAGCTTAGCTACAGCGGCGGGGGAGCAGTTCTTC. This translates into CASSLATAAGEQFF.

The V gene is TRBV7-4, the J gene TRBJ1-1; 7 bases are a match to TRBD1. Losses at the gene ends were 5 bases for V and 0 bases for J; bases not matched to a gene: 6. The CDR3 is 15 amino acids. The germline gives CDR1 SGHVT, CDR2 SQSDAQ. CDR3 residues: CASSTNRGMNTEAFF. For the CDR3, the DNA is TGTGCCAGCAGCACTAACAGGGGTATGAACACTGAAGCTTTCTTT.

The V gene is TRBV5-1, the J gene TRBJ2-1, with TRBD1 as a possible D gene (5 bases). V lost 4 bases and J lost 8, with 31 bases in between. Germline V CDR1 and CDR2: SGHRS, YFSETQ. The CDR3 sequence is 19 residues long. The CDR3 protein is CASSLIESRVFVRHDEQFF. CDR3 nucleotides: TGCGCCAGCAGCCTTATTGAGTCCAGGGTATTTGTGCGTCACGATGAGCAGTTCTTC.

Only a few counts were recorded for this clonotype. The J gene is TRBJ1-6, the V gene TRBV27; no reliable D call. Per germline, CDR1 MNHEY and CDR2 SMNVEV (reference sequence). V lost 2 bases and J lost 13, with 24 bases in between. This CDR3 has 17 residues. CDR3 amino acids: CASSLGIAPQGWWPLHF. The CDR3 DNA reads as TGTGCCAGCAGTTTAGGAATTGCCCCACAAGGATGGTGGCCCCTCCACTTT.

The chain recombines TRBV2 with TRBJ1-1, with D uncertain. The V gene's germline CDR1 is SNHLY and CDR2 FYNNEI. With 6 bases removed from V and 3 bases from J, the gap between germline ends came to 20 bases. This CDR3 has 16 amino acids. CDR3 bases: TGTGCCAGCAGCCCCAGAGGAGGGCGAGGGTACACTGAAGCTTTCTTT. Translating it yields CASSPRGGRGYTEAFF.

This chain links TRBV29-1 with TRBJ2-7, with TRBD1 as a possible D gene (6 bases). The CDR3 extends over 11 amino acids. Germline loops: CDR1 SQVTM, CDR2 ANQGSEA. The V and J ends lost 6 bases and 6 bases respectively, with 12 bases between them. Here the CDR3 reads CSVETQGEQYV. The CDR3 region has the DNA TGCAGCGTAGAGACACAGGGCGAGCAGTACGTC.

V is TRBV15 and J is TRBJ2-7; D is uncertain. The ends were cut back, 1 base at V and 3 bases at J, with 13 bases in the middle. The CDR3 runs 15 residues. Germline V gene data show CDR1 as LNHNV and CDR2 as YYDKDF (reference sequence). CDR3 residues: CATSRGDYQYYEQYF. CDR3 in DNA: TGTGCCACCAGCAGAGGAGATTACCAGTACTACGAGCAGTACTTC.

The rearrangement links TRBV10-3 to TRBJ2-1; TRBD2 agrees at 12 bases. CDR3 length: 18 residues. With V trimmed by 8 bases and J by 1 base, 12 bases remained unmatched. Looked up from germline, CDR1 is ENHRY and CDR2 is SYGVKD. In DNA form, the CDR3 reads TGTGCCATCGGGACCCTGGGACTAGCGGGCCTATCCTACAATGAGCAGTTCTTC. It yields the protein CAIGTLGLAGLSYNEQFF.

There are a few counts of this clonotype. The V gene is TRBV7-9, the J gene TRBJ1-4; D is unclear. Trimming took 3 bases from V and 7 from J, leaving 9 bases between them. The germline gives CDR1 SEHNR, CDR2 FQNEAQ (reference sequence). The CDR3 totals 13 residues. The CDR3 coding sequence is TGTGCCAGCAGCTTGGGTTACCCTGAAAAACTGTTTTTT. Protein product: CASSLGYPEKLFF. Variable domain in full (rest from reference TRBV7-9 and TRBJ1-4): DTGVSQNPRHKITKRGQNVTFRCDPISEHNRLYWYRQTLGQGPEFLTYFQNEAQLEKSRLLSDRFSAERPKGSFSTLEIQRTEQGDSAMYLCASSLGYPEKLFFGSGTQLSVL.

This chain uses TRBV6-6 with TRBJ1-3; tentatively, D is TRBD1 (6 bases). Trimming pared 5 bases from V and 4 bases from J, leaving 15 bases between. Per the germline V gene, CDR1 is MNHNY and CDR2 is SVGAGI (reference sequence). The length of the CDR3 is 15 residues. The CDR3 is CASSGPGEAGNTIYF. The CDR3 bases are TGTGCCAGCAGTGGCCCAGGGGAAGCAGGAAACACCATATATTTT.